Shown below are 23 T cell receptor beta chains from a single sample sequenced in a study of molecular identifiers for immune sequencing clone quantification. TCRdb reprocessed the PCR reads with MiXCR, giving one entry per CDR3 protein. The sample yields tens of thousands of distinct CDR3 sequences, 21% seen once. The sequenced sample was naive CD8+ T cells from blood, with Jurkat cell RNA spiked in. Subset here: FACS-sorted CD8+CD4-CCR7+CD45RA+ naive T cells. The receptors here all came from a human donor in good health. Some libraries in this study had Jurkat cell RNA spiked in.

This chain connects TRBV4-1 to TRBJ2-7; unclear D gene. The CDR3 is 14 amino acids. Germline-derived CDR1 and CDR2 are MGHRA and YSYEKL. The V end lost 1 base, the J end lost 6 bases, and 13 bases lay between the germline ends. As DNA, the CDR3 is TGCGCCAGCAGCCAAGTATTTTCTGCTGGCGAGCAGTACTTC. This translates into CASSQVFSAGEQYF.

The chain employs TRBV7-9 and TRBJ2-1, with 11 bases aligning to TRBD2. This CDR3 comprises 16 residues. Trimming at V came to 0 bases and at J to 5 bases, leaving 3 bases not matched to a gene. CDR1 and CDR2 (germline): SEHNR, FQNEAQ (reference sequence). DNA for the CDR3: TGTGCCAGCAGCTTAGCGACTAGCGGGAAACACAATGAGCAGTTCTTC. This translates into CASSLATSGKHNEQFF.

The chain employs TRBV19 and TRBJ2-7; D unresolved. This CDR3 has 14 residues. Germline V gene sequence: CDR1 LNHDA, CDR2 SQIVND (reference sequence). V lost 1 base to trimming and J lost 3 bases, with 10 bases between them. The CDR3, as DNA: TGTGCCAGTAGTATAGGTACGGGCGACTACGAGCAGTACTTC. It translates to CASSIGTGDYEQYF.

This clonotype was seen at least ten times. J is TRBJ2-7 and V is TRBV11-2, with D possibly being TRBD2 (7 bases). Trimming removed 0 bases from V and 2 bases from J, with 11 bases in between. Looked up from germline, CDR1 is SGHAT and CDR2 is FQNNGV. This CDR3 is 15 amino acids long. CDR3 in amino acids: CASSLDRGGTYEQYF. The DNA of the CDR3 is TGTGCCAGCAGCTTAGACCGCGGGGGCACCTACGAGCAGTACTTC.

The table lists this clonotype with many counts. The chain links TRBV5-1 to TRBJ2-3; TRBD2 matches at 14 bases. Trimming removed 0 bases from V and 5 bases from J; junction bases left unmatched: 5. The CDR3 has 17 amino acids. CDR1 and CDR2 from the germline V gene are SGHRS and YFSETQ. As DNA, the CDR3 is TGCGCCAGCAGCTTGGGATCCGGGACTAGCGGGGGAGATACGCAGTATTTT. Protein product: CASSLGSGTSGGDTQYF. The full variable domain, its missing parts supplied by reference TRBV5-1 and TRBJ2-3, is KAGVTQTPRYLIKTRGQQVTLSCSPISGHRSVSWYQQTPGQGLQFLFEYFSETQRNKGNFPGRFSGRQFSNSRSEMNVSTLELGDSALYLCASSLGSGTSGGDTQYFGPGTRLTVL.

V and J are TRBV12-3 or TRBV12-4 and TRBJ2-3; 10 bases are a match to TRBD2. The CDR3 runs to 19 residues. V trimming: 3 bases; J trimming: 4 bases; junction bases outside the gene matches: 16. DNA for the CDR3: TGTGCCAGCAGTTTCTGGCTAGCGGGGGACCCCAGCAGAGCAGATACGCAGTATTTT. Translation gives CASSFWLAGDPSRADTQYF.

This clonotype was counted a few times. This rearrangement joins TRBV27 to TRBJ2-2; 11 nucleotides line up with TRBD2. With 3 bases clipped from V and 1 base from J, the junction kept 13 bases outside the gene matches. The CDR3 length is 20 residues. In germline, CDR1 is MNHEY, CDR2 SMNVEV (reference sequence). CDR3 DNA: TGTGCCAGCAGTTTTCTCCGGGTAGCGGGAGGGCCGGGGAACACCGGGGAGCTGTTTTTT. It yields the protein CASSFLRVAGGPGNTGELFF.

This clonotype was observed a handful of times. J is TRBJ2-5 and V is TRBV5-8, with 9 positions matching TRBD2. The CDR3 has 15 amino acids. V was pared by 0 bases and J by 1 base, with 1 base of the junction left unmatched. Germline-derived CDR1 and CDR2 are SGHTS and YDEGEE. For the CDR3, the DNA is TGTGCCAGCAGCTTGGGGACTAGCGCCCAAGAGACCCAGTACTTC. The encoded protein is CASSLGTSAQETQYF.

In its sample, this clonotype was seen many times. The V call is TRBV6-2 or TRBV6-3, the J call TRBJ1-5, with D maybe TRBD1 (5 bases). The CDR3 runs to 13 residues. Germline V gives CDR1 MNHEY, CDR2 SVGEGT. The ends were cut back, 6 bases at V and 5 bases at J, with 11 bases in the middle. CDR3 sequence: CASSTDKHQPQHF. Here the CDR3 DNA reads TGTGCCAGCAGCACGGACAAGCATCAGCCCCAGCATTTT.

This clonotype was observed many times. This chain connects TRBV7-9 to TRBJ1-1; 11 bases match TRBD1. The V gene's germline CDR1 is SEHNR and CDR2 FQNEAQ (reference sequence). Trimming took 4 bases from V and 4 from J; bases not matched to a gene: 2. The CDR3 is 14 residues long. As DNA, the CDR3 is TGTGCCAGCAGCTGGGGACAGGGGGGCACTGAAGCTTTCTTT. Residues: CASSWGQGGTEAFF.

This clonotype was seen ten or more times. In DNA, the CDR3 is TGTGCCAGCTCACGAGAGGACAGGGCCGTAATGAACACTGAAGCTTTCTTT. Translated: CASSREDRAVMNTEAFF. The V gene is TRBV18, the J gene TRBJ1-1; 8 nucleotides align to TRBD1. The CDR3 is 17 residues long. Losses at the gene ends were 4 bases for V and 0 bases for J; bases not matched to a gene: 10. In germline, CDR1 is KGHSH, CDR2 LQKENI.

As concerns this clonotype: A much larger clone differs by one base, so this may be a read error. This chain joins TRBV7-9 and TRBJ2-7, with TRBD2 identical over 7 bases. Germline-derived CDR1 and CDR2 are SEHNR and FQNEAQ (reference sequence). The CDR3 covers 16 residues. Here the CDR3 reads CAGSLAGPEGSYEQYF. The CDR3 nucleotides read TGTGCCGGCAGCTTAGCGGGCCCCGAGGGGTCCTACGAGCAGTACTTC.

As for this clonotype: This sequence may be a read error, since a much larger clone differs from it by one base. The J gene is TRBJ2-7, the V gene TRBV30; 7 bases are shared with TRBD1. The V segment lost 1 base and the J segment 0 bases; nucleotides outside the gene matches: 9. Germline V gene data show CDR1 as GTSNPN and CDR2 as SVGIG (reference sequence). The CDR3 has 16 amino acids. In DNA form, the CDR3 reads TGTGCCTGGAGTGAGCCCACAGGGGATGACTCCTACGAGCAGTACTTC. This translates into CAWSEPTGDDSYEQYF.

This clonotype came up a few times. The V gene is TRBV9, the J gene TRBJ2-3; tentatively, D is TRBD1 or TRBD2 (5 bases each). Trimming shortened V by 3 bases and J by 2 bases, and 10 bases separated the two germline ends. This CDR3 is built from 14 residues. Germline V gene lookup returns CDR1 SGDLS and CDR2 YYNGEE. The CDR3 reads CASSDRDHTDTQYF. As DNA, the CDR3 is TGTGCCAGCAGCGACCGGGACCACACAGATACGCAGTATTTT.

The gene calls are TRBV20-1 and TRBJ1-3; no definite D call. Germline values: CDR1 DFQATT, CDR2 SNEGSKA (reference sequence). This CDR3 contains 14 residues. V lost 3 bases to trimming and J lost 3 bases, with 12 bases between them. CDR3 loop: CSASAGYSGNTIYF. The CDR3 DNA reads TGCAGTGCTAGCGCGGGGTATAGTGGAAACACCATATATTTT.

The chain couples TRBV20-1 to TRBJ2-1; D is unresolved. Germline CDR1 DFQATT, CDR2 SNEGSKA (reference sequence). V lost 0 bases and J 0 bases, leaving 9 bases between the germline ends. The CDR3 runs to 15 residues. The chain's CDR3 is CSARDGTSSYNEQFF. The DNA for the CDR3 is TGCAGTGCTAGAGATGGTACAAGCTCCTACAATGAGCAGTTCTTC.

This clonotype came up a few times. The genes are TRBV10-2 and TRBJ2-7; D may be TRBD1 (5 bases). V lost 2 bases, J lost 4 bases, and 15 bases lay in between. The germline V gene encodes CDR1 WSHSY and CDR2 SAAADI. CDR3 length equals 15 residues. CDR3 sequence (DNA): TGCGCCAGCAGTGAGGCATGGGGCCCCTATTACGAGCAGTACTTC. This codes for CASSEAWGPYYEQYF.

Worth noting for this clonotype: One base away lies a much larger clone, so this may be a sequencing read error. The V and J genes are TRBV20-1 and TRBJ1-1, with D perhaps TRBD1 (6 bases). The CDR3 is made up of 15 amino acids. Deletions cut 3 bases from V and 5 bases from J, with 19 bases between. Germline V gene lookup returns CDR1 DFQATT and CDR2 SNEGSKA (reference sequence). In DNA, the CDR3 is TGCAGTGCTAGGAACACAGGACAGCCGTGGACTGAAGCTTTCTTT. Its protein is CSARNTGQPWTEAFF.

This clonotype was counted ten times or more. The chain uses TRBV6-1 and TRBJ2-1; 7 bases are shared with TRBD1. The CDR3 totals 17 residues. The V segment lost 3 bases and the J segment 4 bases; nucleotides outside the gene matches: 12. Germline CDR1 MNHNS, CDR2 SASEGT. The CDR3 reads CASSDGIGQERYNEQFF. As DNA, the CDR3 is TGTGCCAGCAGTGATGGAATCGGACAGGAAAGATACAATGAGCAGTTCTTC.

The chain couples TRBV6-2 or TRBV6-3 to TRBJ2-2, with D unclear. The CDR3 covers 14 residues. V was shortened by 3 bases and J by 2 bases, with 7 bases between the two germline ends. Germline CDR1 and CDR2: MNHEY and SVGEGT. The DNA for the CDR3 is TGTGCCAGCAGTTATGCGTTAAACACCGGGGAGCTGTTTTTT. It yields the protein CASSYALNTGELFF.

This clonotype was observed once. Since a much larger clone is just one base distant, this may be a read error. This rearrangement joins TRBV7-9 to TRBJ1-1; 8 nucleotides agree with TRBD1. CDR3 length: 15 residues. Trimming took 4 bases from V and 5 from J; bases not matched to a gene: 9. Germline V gene lookup returns CDR1 SEHNR and CDR2 FQNEAQ (reference sequence). The CDR3 sequence is CASSSWTGLGTEAFF. CDR3 DNA: TGTGCCAGCAGCTCCTGGACAGGGCTTGGTACTGAAGCTTTCTTT. Full variable domain (remainder filled in from reference TRBV7-9 and TRBJ1-1): DTGVSQNPRHKITKRGQNVTFRCDPISEHNRLYWYRQTLGQGPEFLTYFQNEAQLEKSRLLSDRFSAERPKGSFSTLEIQRTEQGDSAMYLCASSSWTGLGTEAFFGQGTRLTVV.

The chain carries TRBV5-5 and TRBJ2-7; 7 bases agree with TRBD2. CDR3 length: 13 amino acids. The germline gives CDR1 SGHKS, CDR2 YYEKEE (reference sequence). With V trimmed by 4 bases and J by 5 bases, 6 bases remained unmatched. The CDR3 bases are TGTGCCAGCAGCAATTGGGGGGGGGACGAGCAGTACTTC. Protein sequence: CASSNWGGDEQYF.

This chain uses TRBV27 with TRBJ2-1, with 7 bases that match TRBD2. J was trimmed by 2 bases and V by 5 bases; bases with no gene match: 12. Germline-derived CDR1 and CDR2 are MNHEY and SMNVEV (reference sequence). This CDR3 region has 17 residues. In DNA, the CDR3 is TGTGCCAGCAGTCCCCTTTTTACTAGCGCGACCTACAATGAGCAGTTCTTC. This translates into CASSPLFTSATYNEQFF.